Listed here are 5 T cell receptor beta chains from one sample, sequenced in a study of cytomegalovirus exposure and HLA in healthy donors. The PCR ran on 60 Vbeta and 13 Jbeta primers. Produced via immunoSEQ multiplex PCR; TCRdb's table is partial and in-frame only. The profile shows approximately 110,000 clones, roughly 66% of them singletons. Source material: PBMCs. All receptors come from a woman in her thirties in good health and CMV-seronegative.

The rearrangement links TRBV4-1 to TRBJ2-5; TRBD2 aligns across 7 bases. The end of the DNA aligns better with TRBJ2-7, so the J call may be wrong. Germline V lookup: CDR1 MGHRA, CDR2 YSYEKL. The CDR3 sequence is 15 residues long. The CDR3 sequence is CASSAPEGRGYEQYF. The DNA for the CDR3 is TGCGCCAGCAGCGCCCCCGAGGGGAGGGGATACGAGCAGTACTTC.

V and J are TRBV6-1 and TRBJ2-2; 8 nucleotides agree with TRBD2. CDR1 is MNHNS and CDR2 is SASEGT in the germline V gene. The CDR3 totals 13 residues. Trimming took 8 bases from V and 7 from J; bases not matched to a gene: 6. CDR3 residues: CASHREGVGELFF. The CDR3 DNA sequence: TGTGCCAGCCATCGGGAGGGCGTCGGGGAGCTGTTTTTT.

The chain couples TRBV5-4 to TRBJ2-5; perhaps TRBD2 as D (9 bases). V was pared by 3 bases and J by 4 bases, with 22 bases between. Germline V gives CDR1 SGHNT, CDR2 YYREEE (reference sequence). The CDR3 covers 17 residues. The CDR3 DNA follows: TGTGCCAGCAGCTGGACAGGGAGCGGGAGGCGGGTAGAGACCCAGTACTTC. Its protein is CASSWTGSGRRVETQYF. Full variable domain (outside the CDR3, taken from reference TRBV5-4 and TRBJ2-5): ETGVTQSPTHLIKTRGQQVTLRCSSQSGHNTVSWYQQALGQGPQFIFQYYREEENGRGNFPPRFSGLQFPNYSSELNVNALELDDSALYLCASSWTGSGRRVETQYFGPGTRLLVL.

The chain is built from TRBV18 and TRBJ2-5; the D gene is possibly TRBD1 (6 bases). Per the germline V gene, CDR1 is KGHSH and CDR2 is LQKENI. V gave up 3 bases and J gave up 4 bases, with 18 bases separating them. The CDR3 contains 16 residues. CDR3 DNA: TGTGCCAGCTCACCTAGTTGGGACAAACAGAGAGAGACCCAGTACTTC. Its translation is CASSPSWDKQRETQYF.

The rearrangement uses TRBV7-3 and TRBJ2-2, with 10 nucleotides matching TRBD2. Trimming cost V 1 base and J 3 bases; bases outside gene matches: 5. The CDR3 totals 17 residues. Germline CDR1 and CDR2: SGHTA and FQGTGA. This CDR3 is CASSLRGTSVYTGELFF. The DNA for the CDR3 is TGTGCCAGCAGCTTAAGGGGGACTAGCGTTTACACCGGGGAGCTGTTTTTT.